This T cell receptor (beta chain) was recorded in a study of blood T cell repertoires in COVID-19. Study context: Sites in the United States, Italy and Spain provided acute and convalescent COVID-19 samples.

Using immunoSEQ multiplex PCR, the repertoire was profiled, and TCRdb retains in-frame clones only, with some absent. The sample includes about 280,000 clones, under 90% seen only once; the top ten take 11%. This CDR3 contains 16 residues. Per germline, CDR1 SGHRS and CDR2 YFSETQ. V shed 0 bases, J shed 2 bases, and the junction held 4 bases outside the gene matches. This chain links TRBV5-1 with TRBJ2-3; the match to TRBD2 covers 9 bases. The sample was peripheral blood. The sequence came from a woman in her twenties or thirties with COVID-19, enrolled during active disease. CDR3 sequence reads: CASSLAAGGFTDTQYF. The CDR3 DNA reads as TGCGCCAGCAGCTTGGCAGCGGGGGGTTTCACAGATACGCAGTATTTT.